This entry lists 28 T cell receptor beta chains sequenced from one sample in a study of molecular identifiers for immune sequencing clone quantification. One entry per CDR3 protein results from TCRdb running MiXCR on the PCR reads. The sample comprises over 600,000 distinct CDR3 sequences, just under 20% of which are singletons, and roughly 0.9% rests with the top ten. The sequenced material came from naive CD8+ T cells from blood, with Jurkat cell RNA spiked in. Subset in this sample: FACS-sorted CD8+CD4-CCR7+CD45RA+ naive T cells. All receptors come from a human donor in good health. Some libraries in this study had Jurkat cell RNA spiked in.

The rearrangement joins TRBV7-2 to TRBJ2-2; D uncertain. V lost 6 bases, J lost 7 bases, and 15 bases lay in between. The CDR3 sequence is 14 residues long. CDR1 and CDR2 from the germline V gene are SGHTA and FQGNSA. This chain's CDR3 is CASRQRVFGGELFF. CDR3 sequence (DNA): TGTGCCAGCAGACAAAGGGTATTCGGCGGGGAGCTGTTTTTT.

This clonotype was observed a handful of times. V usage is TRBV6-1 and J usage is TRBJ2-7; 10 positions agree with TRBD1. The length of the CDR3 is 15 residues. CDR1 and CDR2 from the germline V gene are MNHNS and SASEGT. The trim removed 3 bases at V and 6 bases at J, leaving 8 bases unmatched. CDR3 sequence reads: CASSDLTGGWVEQYF. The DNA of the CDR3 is TGTGCCAGCAGTGACTTGACAGGGGGCTGGGTCGAGCAGTACTTC.

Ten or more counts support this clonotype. This CDR3 is CASSTGTSGREETQYF. CDR3 DNA sequence: TGTGCCAGCAGCACCGGGACTAGCGGGAGGGAAGAGACCCAGTACTTC. V is TRBV9 and J is TRBJ2-5; 16 bases agree with TRBD2. The CDR3 length is 16 residues. J lost 3 bases, V lost 4 bases, and 3 bases had no gene match. The germline V gene has CDR1 SGDLS and CDR2 YYNGEE.

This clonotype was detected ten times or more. The chain's CDR3 is CASSQGRTGSNQPQHF. In DNA, the CDR3 is TGCGCCAGCAGCCAAGGACGGACGGGTAGCAATCAGCCCCAGCATTTT. V and J are TRBV4-1 and TRBJ1-5, with D unresolved. The CDR3 is 16 residues long. V was clipped by 1 base and J by 0 bases, with 10 bases between them. Looked up from germline, CDR1 is MGHRA and CDR2 is YSYEKL.

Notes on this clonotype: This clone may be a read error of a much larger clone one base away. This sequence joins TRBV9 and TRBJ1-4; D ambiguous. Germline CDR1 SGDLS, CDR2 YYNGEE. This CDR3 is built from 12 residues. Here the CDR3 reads CASSGTNEKPFF. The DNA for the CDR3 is TGTGCCAGCAGTGGAACTAATGAAAAACCGTTTTTT.

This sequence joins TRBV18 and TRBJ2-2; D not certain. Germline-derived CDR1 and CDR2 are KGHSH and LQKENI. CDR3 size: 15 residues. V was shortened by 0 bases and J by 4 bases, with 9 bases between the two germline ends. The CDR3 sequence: CASSPPIQLTGELFF. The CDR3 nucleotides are TGTGCCAGCTCACCACCTATCCAGCTCACCGGGGAGCTGTTTTTT.

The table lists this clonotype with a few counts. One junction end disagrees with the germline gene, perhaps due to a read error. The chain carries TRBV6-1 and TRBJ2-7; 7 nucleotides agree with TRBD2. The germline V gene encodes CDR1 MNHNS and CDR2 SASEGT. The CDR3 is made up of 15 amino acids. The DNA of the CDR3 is TGTGCCAGCAGTGAAAAAGTGACTAGCTTCTACGAGCAGTGCTTC. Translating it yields CASSEKVTSFYEQCF.

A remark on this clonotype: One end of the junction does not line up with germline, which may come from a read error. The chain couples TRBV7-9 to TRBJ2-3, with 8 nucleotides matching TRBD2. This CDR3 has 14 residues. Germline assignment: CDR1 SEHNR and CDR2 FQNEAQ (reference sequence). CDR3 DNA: TGTGCCAGCAGCCCGGGACTAGGCACAGATGCGCAGTATTTT. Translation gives CASSPGLGTDAQYF.

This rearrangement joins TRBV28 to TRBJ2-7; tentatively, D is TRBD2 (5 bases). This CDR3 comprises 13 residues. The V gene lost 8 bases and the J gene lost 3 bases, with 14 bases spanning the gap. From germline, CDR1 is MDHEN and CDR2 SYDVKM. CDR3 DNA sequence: TGTGCCAGCCTCGGGGTCCCGATCTACGAGCAGTACTTC. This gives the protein CASLGVPIYEQYF.

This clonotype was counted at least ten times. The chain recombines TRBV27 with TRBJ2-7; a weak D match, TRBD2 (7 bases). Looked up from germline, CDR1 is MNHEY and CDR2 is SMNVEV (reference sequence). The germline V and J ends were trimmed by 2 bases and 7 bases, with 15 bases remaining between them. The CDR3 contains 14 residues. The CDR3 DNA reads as TGTGCCAGCAGTTTAGCTCGGGGGGCGTGGGAGCAGTACTTC. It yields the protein CASSLARGAWEQYF.

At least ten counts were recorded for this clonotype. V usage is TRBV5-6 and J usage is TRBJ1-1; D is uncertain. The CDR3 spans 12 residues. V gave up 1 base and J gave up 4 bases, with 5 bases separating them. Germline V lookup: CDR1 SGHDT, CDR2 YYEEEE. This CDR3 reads CASSLRLTEAFF. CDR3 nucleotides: TGTGCCAGCAGCTTGCGTCTCACTGAAGCTTTCTTT. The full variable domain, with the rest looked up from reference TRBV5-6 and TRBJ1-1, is DAGVTQSPTHLIKTRGQQVTLRCSPKSGHDTVSWYQQALGQGPQFIFQYYEEEERQRGNFPDRFSGHQFPNYSSELNVNALLLGDSALYLCASSLRLTEAFFGQGTRLTVV.

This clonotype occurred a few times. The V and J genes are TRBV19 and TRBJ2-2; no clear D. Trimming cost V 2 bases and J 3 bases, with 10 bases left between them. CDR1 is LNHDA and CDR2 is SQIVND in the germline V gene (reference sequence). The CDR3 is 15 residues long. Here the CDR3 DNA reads TGTGCCAGTAGTATAATGTGGGGATACACCGGGGAGCTGTTTTTT. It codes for CASSIMWGYTGELFF.

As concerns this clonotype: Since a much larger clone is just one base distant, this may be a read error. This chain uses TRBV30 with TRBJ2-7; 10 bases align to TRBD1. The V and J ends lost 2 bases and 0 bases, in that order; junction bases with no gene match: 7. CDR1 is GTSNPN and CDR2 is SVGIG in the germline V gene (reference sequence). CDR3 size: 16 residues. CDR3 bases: TGTGCCTGGAGTAACCTAGGGACAGGGGTCTCCTACGAGCAGTACTTC. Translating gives CAWSNLGTGVSYEQYF.

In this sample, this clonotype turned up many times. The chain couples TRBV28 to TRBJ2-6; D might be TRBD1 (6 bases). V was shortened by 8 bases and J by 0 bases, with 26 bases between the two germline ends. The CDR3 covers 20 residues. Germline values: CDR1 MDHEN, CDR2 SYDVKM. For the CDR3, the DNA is TGTGCCAGCTGCCCATCCCGGACAAACAGGGAAAGCTCTGGGGCCAACGTCCTGACTTTC. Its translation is CASCPSRTNRESSGANVLTF.

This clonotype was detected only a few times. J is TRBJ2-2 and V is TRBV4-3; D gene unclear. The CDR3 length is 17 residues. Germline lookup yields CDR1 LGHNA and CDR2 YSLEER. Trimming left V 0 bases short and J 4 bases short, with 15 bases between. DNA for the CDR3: TGCGCCAGCAGCCAAGAGGATGGTGGGCCCGGCACCGGGGAGCTGTTTTTT. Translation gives CASSQEDGGPGTGELFF.

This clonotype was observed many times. CDR3 nucleotides: TGCGCCAGCAGCCACGAGGACAGGGGTCAGCCCCAGCATTTT. This sequence encodes CASSHEDRGQPQHF. The gene calls are TRBV4-1 and TRBJ1-5, with 9 bases fitting TRBD1. Unmatched junction bases numbered 3, after V lost 3 bases and J lost 6 bases. Germline assignment: CDR1 MGHRA and CDR2 YSYEKL. This CDR3 has 14 amino acids.

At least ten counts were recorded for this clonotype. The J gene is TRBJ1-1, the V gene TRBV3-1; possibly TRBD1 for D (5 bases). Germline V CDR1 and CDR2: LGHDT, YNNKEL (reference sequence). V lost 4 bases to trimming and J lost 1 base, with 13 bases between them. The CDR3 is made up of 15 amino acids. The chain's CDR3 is CASSPIDSTNTEAFF. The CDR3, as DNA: TGTGCCAGCAGCCCGATCGACAGCACGAACACTGAAGCTTTCTTT.

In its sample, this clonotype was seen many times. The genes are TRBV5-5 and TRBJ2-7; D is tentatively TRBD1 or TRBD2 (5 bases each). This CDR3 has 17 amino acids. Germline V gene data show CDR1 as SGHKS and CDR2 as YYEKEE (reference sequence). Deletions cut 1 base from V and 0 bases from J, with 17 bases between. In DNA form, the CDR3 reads TGTGCCAGCAGCTTGCAGGATTTGGGGGTTGACTCCTACGAGCAGTACTTC. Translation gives CASSLQDLGVDSYEQYF.

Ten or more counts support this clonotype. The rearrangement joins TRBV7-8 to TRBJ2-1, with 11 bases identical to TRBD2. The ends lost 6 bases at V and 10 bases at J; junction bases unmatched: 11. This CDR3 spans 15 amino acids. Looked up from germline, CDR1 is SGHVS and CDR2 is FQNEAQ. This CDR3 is CASRQGPLAGAEQFF. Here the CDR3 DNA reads TGTGCCAGCAGACAAGGTCCACTAGCGGGGGCCGAGCAGTTCTTC. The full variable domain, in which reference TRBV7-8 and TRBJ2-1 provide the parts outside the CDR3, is GAGVSQSPRYKVAKRGQDVALRCDPISGHVSLFWYQQALGQGPEFLTYFQNEAQLDKSGLPSDRFFAERPEGSVSTLKIQRTQQEDSAVYLCASRQGPLAGAEQFFGPGTRLTVL.

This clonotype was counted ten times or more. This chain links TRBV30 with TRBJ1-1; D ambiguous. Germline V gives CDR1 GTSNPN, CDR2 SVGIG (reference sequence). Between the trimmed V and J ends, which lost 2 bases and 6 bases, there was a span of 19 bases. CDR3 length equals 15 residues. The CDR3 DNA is TGTGCCTGGAGTTCCGGTAGCAGGAACTCACCTGAAGCTTTCTTT. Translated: CAWSSGSRNSPEAFF.

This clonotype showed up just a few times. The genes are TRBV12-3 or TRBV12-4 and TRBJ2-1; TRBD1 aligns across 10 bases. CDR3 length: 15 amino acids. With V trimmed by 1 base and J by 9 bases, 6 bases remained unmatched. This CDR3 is CASSLEWTGGREQFF. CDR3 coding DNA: TGTGCCAGCAGTTTAGAATGGACAGGGGGGCGTGAGCAGTTCTTC.

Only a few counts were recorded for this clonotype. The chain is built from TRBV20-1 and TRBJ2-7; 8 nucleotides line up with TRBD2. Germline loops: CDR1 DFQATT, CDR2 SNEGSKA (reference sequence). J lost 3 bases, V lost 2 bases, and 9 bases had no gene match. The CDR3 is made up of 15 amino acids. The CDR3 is CSARSSGTSLYEQYF. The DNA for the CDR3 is TGCAGTGCTAGATCCTCCGGGACTAGTCTCTACGAGCAGTACTTC.

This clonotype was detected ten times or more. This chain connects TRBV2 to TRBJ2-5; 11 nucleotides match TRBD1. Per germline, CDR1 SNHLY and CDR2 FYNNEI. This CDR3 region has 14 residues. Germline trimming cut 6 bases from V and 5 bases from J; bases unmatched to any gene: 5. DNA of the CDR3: TGTGCCAGCAGAAAAGGGACAGGGGGTGAGACCCAGTACTTC. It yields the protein CASRKGTGGETQYF.

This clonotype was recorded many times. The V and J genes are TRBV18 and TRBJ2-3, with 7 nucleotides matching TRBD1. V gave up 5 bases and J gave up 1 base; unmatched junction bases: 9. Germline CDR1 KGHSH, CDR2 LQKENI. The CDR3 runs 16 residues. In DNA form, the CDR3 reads TGTGCCAGCTCATCCGGGCCCCAGGGGGGCACAGATACGCAGTATTTT. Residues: CASSSGPQGGTDTQYF.

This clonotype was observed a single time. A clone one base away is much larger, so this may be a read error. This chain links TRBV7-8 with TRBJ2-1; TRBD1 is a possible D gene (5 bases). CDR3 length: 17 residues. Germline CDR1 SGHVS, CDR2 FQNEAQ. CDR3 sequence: CTSSLVGAGPSYNEQFF. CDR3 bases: TGTACCAGCAGCTTAGTAGGGGCAGGACCTTCATACAATGAGCAGTTCTTC.

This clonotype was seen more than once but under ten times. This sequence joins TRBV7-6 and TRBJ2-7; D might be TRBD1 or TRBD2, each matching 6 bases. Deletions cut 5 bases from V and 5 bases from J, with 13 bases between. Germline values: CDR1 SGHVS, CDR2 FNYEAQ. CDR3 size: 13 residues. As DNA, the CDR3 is TGTGCCAGCAGCCCGGGGGCGGGGAACGAGCAGTACTTC. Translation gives CASSPGAGNEQYF.

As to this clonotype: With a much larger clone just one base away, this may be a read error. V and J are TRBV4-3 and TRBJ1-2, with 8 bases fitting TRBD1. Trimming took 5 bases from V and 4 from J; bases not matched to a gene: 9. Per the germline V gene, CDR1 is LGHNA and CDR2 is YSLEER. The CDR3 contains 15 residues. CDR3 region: CASSSNQGQAYGYTF. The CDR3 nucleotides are TGCGCCAGCAGCTCAAACCAGGGACAGGCCTATGGCTACACCTTC.

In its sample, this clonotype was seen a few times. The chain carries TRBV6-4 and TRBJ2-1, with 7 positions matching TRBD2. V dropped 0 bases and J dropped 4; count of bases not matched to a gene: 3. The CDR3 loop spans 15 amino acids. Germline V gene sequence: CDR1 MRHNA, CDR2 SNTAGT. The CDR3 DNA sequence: TGTGCCAGCAGTGACTCGGCCGGGGGGTACAATGAGCAGTTCTTC. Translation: CASSDSAGGYNEQFF.